What follows is one T cell receptor beta chain and its context. Antigen specificity is unknown. For each subset, genomic DNA was distributed in equal portions over several immunoSEQ plates. Per the authors' pipeline: ImmunoSEQ supplied junction-only sequences lacking quality scores, so filtering was different. Assay used: immunoSEQ multiplex PCR; TCRdb lists only in-frame clones, some missing. From that table come the V and J calls and clone size; the DNA was used to work out D and trimming. The data contain over a million clones, 75% to 80% of them singletons. Germline CDR1 and CDR2: KGHSH and LQKENI. V was clipped by 8 bases and J by 0 bases, with 14 bases between them. The CDR3 loop spans 15 amino acids. The record originates from a study of shared clonotypes between healthy human individuals. Regarding the study as a whole: In contrast to clonotypes shared by all four donors, non-shared clonotypes had lower generation probabilities. Among the subsets, naive ones generally showed larger estimated richness than memory ones.

Sequenced material: memory CD4+ T cells from PBMCs. Subset given: CD45RA-negative fraction. The TCR was taken from a man between 18 and 35 years old in good health. Some clones in this sample may be carry-over from other donors' samples. This chain connects TRBV18 to TRBJ1-3; D gene unclear. CDR3: CASTRIGGSGNTIYF. The CDR3 DNA reads as TGTGCCAGCACGAGAATTGGAGGCTCTGGAAACACCATATATTTT.